These 5 T cell receptor beta chains were all obtained from the same sample, sequenced in a study of shared clonotypes between healthy human individuals. Naive CD8 cells comprised CD45RO-negative, CCR7-positively selected cells, excluding terminally differentiated effector memory CD45RA+ cells. The repertoire was sequenced with immunoSEQ multiplex PCR; TCRdb's copy has only in-frame clones and lacks some. The sample has nearly 2 million clones; about 95% are singletons. Sample: naive CD8+ T cells sorted from blood. The receptors here all came from a man aged 18-30 years in good health.

The chain links TRBV7-6 to TRBJ2-7, with D hard to call. V was trimmed by 5 bases and J by 4 bases, leaving 18 bases between them. Per the germline V gene, CDR1 is SGHVS and CDR2 is FNYEAQ. The CDR3 totals 15 residues. CDR3: CASSTSQGPVYEQYF. CDR3 sequence (DNA): TGTGCCAGCAGCACATCACAAGGGCCGGTATACGAGCAGTACTTC.

This chain uses TRBV6-4 with TRBJ2-7; no definite D call. Germline CDR1 MRHNA, CDR2 SNTAGT. The CDR3 is 13 residues long. Trimming pared 2 bases from V and 0 bases from J, leaving 5 bases between. The CDR3: CASSDLPSYEQYF. CDR3 DNA: TGTGCCAGCAGTGACCTCCCCTCCTACGAGCAGTACTTC.

About this clone: Other nucleotide sequences in the sample specify the same CDR3. The CDR3 nucleotides read TGTGCCAGCAGCTTAGCTGGCGGGACCTACGAGCAGTACTTC. Translated, it gives CASSLAGGTYEQYF. This chain connects TRBV7-9 to TRBJ2-7; D might be TRBD2 (6 bases). Trimming took off 0 bases at V and 2 bases at J, with 8 bases between the two ends. This CDR3 comprises 14 residues. Germline V gene lookup returns CDR1 SEHNR and CDR2 FQNEAQ (reference sequence). Full variable domain (rest looked up from reference TRBV7-9 and TRBJ2-7): DTGVSQNPRHKITKRGQNVTFRCDPISEHNRLYWYRQTLGQGPEFLTYFQNEAQLEKSRLLSDRFSAERPKGSFSTLEIQRTEQGDSAMYLCASSLAGGTYEQYFGPGTRLTVT.

Note on this clone: One end of the junction fails to match germline, which may point to a read error. The chain joins TRBV4-1 to TRBJ2-5; D is possibly TRBD2 (5 bases). CDR1 MGHRA and CDR2 YSYEKL come from the germline V gene. CDR3 length: 16 amino acids. This CDR3 is CASSEEDERIQETQYF. CDR3 bases: TGCGCCAGCAGCGAAGAGGATGAGCGGATTCAAGAGACCCAGTACTTC.

Points on this clone: Other DNA sequences in the sample encode the same CDR3. The genes are TRBV9 and TRBJ1-4; 11 nucleotides agree with TRBD1. The length of the CDR3 is 16 residues. The germline gives CDR1 SGDLS, CDR2 YYNGEE. V trimming: 4 bases; J trimming: 2 bases; junction bases outside the gene matches: 4. The CDR3 coding sequence is TGTGCCAGCAGCCCAGGGACAGGGGGGACTAATGAAAAACTGTTTTTT. This sequence encodes CASSPGTGGTNEKLFF.